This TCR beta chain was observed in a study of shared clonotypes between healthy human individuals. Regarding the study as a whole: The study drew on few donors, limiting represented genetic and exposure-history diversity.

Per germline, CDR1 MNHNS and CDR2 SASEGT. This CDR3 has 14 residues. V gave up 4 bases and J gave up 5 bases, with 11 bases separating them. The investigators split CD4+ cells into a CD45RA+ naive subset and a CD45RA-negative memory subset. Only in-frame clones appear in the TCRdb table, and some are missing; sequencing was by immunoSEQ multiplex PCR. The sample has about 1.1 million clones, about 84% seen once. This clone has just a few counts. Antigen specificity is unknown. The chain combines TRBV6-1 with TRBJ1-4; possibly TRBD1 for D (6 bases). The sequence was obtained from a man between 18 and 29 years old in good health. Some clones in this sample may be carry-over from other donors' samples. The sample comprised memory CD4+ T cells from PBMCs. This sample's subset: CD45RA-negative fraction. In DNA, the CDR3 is TGTGCCAGCAGTGTTACAGGGCCCAATGAAAAACTGTTTTTT. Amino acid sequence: CASSVTGPNEKLFF.